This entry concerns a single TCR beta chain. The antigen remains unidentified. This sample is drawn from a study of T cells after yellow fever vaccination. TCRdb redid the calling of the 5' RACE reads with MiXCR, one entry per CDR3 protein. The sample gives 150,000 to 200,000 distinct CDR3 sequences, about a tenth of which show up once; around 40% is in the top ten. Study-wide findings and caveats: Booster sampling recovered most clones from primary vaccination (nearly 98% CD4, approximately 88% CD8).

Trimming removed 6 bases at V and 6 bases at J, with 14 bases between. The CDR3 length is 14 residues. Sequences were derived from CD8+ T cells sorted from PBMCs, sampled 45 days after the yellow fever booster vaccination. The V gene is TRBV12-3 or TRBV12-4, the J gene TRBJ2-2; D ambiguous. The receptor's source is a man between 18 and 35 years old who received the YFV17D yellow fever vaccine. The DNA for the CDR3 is TGTGCCAGCAGCTTGGACGGGCTCGCCGGGGAGCTGTTTTTT. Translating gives CASSLDGLAGELFF.